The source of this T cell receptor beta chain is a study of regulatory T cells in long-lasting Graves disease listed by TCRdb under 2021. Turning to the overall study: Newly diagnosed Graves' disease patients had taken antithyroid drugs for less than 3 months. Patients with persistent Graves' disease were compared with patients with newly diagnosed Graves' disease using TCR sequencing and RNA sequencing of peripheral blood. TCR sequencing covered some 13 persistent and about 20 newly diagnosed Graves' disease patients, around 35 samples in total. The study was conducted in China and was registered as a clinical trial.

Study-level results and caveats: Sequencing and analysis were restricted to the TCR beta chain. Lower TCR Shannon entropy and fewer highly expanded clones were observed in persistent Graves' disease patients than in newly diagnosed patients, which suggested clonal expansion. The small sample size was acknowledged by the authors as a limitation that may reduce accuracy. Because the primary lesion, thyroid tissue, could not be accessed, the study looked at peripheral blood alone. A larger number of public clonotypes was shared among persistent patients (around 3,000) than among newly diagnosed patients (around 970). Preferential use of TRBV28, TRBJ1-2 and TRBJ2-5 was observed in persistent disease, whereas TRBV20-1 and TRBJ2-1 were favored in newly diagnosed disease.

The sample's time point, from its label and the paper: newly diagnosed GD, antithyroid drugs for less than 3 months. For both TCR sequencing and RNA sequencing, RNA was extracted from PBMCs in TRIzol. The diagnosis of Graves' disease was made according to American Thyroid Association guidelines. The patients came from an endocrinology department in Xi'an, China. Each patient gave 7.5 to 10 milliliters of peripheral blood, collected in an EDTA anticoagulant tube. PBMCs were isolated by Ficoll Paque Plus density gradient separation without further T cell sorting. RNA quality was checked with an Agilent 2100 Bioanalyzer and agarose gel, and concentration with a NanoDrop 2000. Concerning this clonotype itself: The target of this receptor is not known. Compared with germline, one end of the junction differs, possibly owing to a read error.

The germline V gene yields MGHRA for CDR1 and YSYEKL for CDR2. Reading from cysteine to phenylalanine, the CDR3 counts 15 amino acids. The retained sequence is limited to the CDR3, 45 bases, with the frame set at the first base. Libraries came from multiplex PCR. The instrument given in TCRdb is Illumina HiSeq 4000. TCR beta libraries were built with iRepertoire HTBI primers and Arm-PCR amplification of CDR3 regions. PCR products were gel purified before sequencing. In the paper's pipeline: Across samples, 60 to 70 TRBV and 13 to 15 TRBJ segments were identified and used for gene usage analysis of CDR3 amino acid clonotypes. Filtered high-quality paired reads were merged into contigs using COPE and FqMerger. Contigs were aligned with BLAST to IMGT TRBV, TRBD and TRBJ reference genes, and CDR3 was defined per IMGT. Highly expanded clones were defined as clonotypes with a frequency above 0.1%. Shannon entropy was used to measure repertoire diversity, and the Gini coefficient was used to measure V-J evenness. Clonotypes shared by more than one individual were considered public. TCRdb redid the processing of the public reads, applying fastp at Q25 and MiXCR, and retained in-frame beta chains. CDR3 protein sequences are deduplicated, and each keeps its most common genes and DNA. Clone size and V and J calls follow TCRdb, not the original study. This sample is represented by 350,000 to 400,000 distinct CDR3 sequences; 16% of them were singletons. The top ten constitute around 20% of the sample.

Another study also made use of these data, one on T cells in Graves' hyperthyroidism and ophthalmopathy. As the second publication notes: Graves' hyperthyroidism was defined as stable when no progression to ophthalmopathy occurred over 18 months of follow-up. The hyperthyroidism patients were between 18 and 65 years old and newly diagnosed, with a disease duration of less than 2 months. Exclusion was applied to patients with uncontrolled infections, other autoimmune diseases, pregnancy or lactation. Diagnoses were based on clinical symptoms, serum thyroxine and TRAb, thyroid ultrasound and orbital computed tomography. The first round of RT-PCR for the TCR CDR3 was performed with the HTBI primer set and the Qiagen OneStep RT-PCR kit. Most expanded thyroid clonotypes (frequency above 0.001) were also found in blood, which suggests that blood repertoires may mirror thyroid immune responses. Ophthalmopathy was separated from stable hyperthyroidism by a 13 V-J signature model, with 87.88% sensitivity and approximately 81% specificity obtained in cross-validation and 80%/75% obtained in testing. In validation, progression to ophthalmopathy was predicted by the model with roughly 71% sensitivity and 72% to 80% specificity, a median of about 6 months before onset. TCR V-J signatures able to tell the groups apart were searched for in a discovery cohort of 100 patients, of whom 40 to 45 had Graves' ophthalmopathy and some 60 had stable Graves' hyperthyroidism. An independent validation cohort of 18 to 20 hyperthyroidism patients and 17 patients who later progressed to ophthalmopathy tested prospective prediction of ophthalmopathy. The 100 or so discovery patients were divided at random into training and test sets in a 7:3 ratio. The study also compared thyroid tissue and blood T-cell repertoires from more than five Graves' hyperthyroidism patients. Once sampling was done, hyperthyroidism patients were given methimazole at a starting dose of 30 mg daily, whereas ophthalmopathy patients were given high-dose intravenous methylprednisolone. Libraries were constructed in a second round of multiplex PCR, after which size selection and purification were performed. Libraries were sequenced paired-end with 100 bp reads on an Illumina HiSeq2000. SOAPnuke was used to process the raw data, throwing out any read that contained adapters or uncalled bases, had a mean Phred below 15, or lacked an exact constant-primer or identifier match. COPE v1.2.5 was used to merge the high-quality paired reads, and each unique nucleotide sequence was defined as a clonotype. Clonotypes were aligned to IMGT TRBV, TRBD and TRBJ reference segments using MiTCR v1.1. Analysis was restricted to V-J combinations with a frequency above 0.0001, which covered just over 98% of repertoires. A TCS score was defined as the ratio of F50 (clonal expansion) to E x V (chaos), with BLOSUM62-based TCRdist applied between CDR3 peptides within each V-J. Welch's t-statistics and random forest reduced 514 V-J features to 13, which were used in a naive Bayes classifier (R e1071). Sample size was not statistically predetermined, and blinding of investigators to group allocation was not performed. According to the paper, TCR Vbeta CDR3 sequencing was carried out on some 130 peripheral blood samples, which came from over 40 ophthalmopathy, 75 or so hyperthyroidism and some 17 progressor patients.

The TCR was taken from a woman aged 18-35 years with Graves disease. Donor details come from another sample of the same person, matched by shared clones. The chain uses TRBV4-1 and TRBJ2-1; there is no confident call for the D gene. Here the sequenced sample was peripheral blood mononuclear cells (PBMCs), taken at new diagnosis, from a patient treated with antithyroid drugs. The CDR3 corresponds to CASVESSASGGEQFF. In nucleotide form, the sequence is TGTGCCAGCGTGGAGAGTAGTGCCTCGGGCGGTGAGCAGTTCTTC.